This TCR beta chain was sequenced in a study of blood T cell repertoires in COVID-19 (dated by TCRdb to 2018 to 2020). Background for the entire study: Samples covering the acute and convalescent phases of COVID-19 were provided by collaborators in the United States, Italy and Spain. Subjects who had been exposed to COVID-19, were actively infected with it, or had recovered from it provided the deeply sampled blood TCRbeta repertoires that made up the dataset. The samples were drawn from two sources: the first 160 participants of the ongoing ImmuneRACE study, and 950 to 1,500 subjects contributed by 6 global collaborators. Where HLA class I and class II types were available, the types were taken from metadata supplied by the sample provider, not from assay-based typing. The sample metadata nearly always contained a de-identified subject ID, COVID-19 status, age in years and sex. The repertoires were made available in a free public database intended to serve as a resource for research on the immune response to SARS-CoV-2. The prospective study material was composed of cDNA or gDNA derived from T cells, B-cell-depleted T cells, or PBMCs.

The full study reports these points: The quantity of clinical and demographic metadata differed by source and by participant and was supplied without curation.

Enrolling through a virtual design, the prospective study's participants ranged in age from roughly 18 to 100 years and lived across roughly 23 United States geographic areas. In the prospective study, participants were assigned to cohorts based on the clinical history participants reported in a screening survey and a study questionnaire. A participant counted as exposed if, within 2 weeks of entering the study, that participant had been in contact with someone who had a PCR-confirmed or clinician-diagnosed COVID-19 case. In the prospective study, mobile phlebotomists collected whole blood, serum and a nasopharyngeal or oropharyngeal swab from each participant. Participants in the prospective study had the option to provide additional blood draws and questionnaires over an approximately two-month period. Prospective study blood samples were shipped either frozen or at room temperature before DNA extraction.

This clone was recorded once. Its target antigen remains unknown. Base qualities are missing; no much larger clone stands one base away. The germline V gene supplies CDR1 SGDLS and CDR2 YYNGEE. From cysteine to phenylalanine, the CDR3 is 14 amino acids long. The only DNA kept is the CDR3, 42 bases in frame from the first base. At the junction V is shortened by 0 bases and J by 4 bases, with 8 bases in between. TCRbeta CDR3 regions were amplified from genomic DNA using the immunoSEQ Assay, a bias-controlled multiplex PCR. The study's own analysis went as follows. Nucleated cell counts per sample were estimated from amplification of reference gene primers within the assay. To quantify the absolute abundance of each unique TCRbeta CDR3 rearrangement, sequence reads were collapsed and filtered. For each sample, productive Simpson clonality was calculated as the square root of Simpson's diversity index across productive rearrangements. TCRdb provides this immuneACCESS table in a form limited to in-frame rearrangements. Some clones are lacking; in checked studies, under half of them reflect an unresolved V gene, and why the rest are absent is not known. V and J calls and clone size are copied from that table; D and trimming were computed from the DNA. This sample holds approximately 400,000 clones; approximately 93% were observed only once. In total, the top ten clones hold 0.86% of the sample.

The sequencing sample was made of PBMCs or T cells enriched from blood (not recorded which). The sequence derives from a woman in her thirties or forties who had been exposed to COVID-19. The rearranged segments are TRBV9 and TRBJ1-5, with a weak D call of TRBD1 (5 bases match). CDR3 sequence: CASSVGAGNQPQHF. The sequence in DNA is TGTGCCAGCAGCGTAGGGGCAGGGAATCAGCCCCAGCATTTT.